The entry below gives a single TCR beta chain sequence along with its context. Which antigen it targets is not known. No quality values exist for individual bases; no much larger clone is one base distant. This sample was included in a study of OX40 agonist ivuxolimab in advanced cancers. In terms of the full investigation: The costimulatory receptor OX40 (CD134) was targeted by ivuxolimab, a fully human IgG2 agonistic monoclonal antibody. Partial responses were achieved by three dose-escalation patients, of whom one had hepatocellular carcinoma and two had cutaneous melanoma. Patients were allowed to have had prior anti-PD-1, anti-PD-L1 or anti-CTLA-4 therapy, and around two fifths of the dose-escalation patients had been treated with checkpoint inhibitors. Among the roughly 52 dose-escalation patients, around 19 had hepatocellular carcinoma, approximately 15 melanoma, 9 renal cell carcinoma and 9 head and neck cancer. In the dose-escalation cohort, more than 80% of patients were male, and the mean age was approximately 60 years with a range of about 20 to 80. Intravenous ivuxolimab was administered to patients every 2 weeks at six dose levels: 0.01, 0.1, 0.3, 1.5, 3 and 10 mg/kg. The monotherapy dose-escalation portion (N ≈ 57 patients) of the phase I ivuxolimab trial is reported in the paper. Peripheral TCRbeta sequencing aimed to test whether ivuxolimab altered TCR sequence diversity and caused clonal T-cell expansion. Study-wide findings and limitations: In the 0.1-3.0 mg/kg groups, partial responders were among the patients with the lowest normalized peripheral clonal expansion, particularly in CD8+ T cells. Antigen specificity was not determined for the clonally expanded peripheral T cells. After ivuxolimab, more expanded clones were found on average in CD8+ T cells than in CD4+ T cells. Clonal expansion of both CD4+ and CD8+ blood T cells was observed from baseline to week 6 at doses 0.1 to 3.0 mg/kg. Low levels of normalized T-cell clonal expansion were also seen in some patients who did not respond.

The trial excluded patients who had a history of autoimmune disease or were on systemic immunosuppression. Peripheral blood for TCR sequencing was collected from all dose cohorts at baseline, on cycle 4 day 1, and on cycle 7 day 1. The samples were drawn from a first-in-human, open-label, multicenter phase I dose-escalation trial of ivuxolimab. Adults with locally advanced or metastatic melanoma, renal cell carcinoma, hepatocellular carcinoma or head and neck squamous cell carcinoma were enrolled in the trial. Before TCR sequencing, CD4+ T cells and CD8+ T cells from peripheral blood were sorted into separate populations. CDR1 and CDR2 are drawn from the germline V gene (reference sequence): SGHNT, YYREEE. The trim is 0 bases for V and 4 bases for J, with a gap of 12 bases between the germline ends. The CDR3 runs 15 amino acids, cysteine and phenylalanine included. The entry retains the CDR3 DNA only, 45 bases that are in frame from base 1.

For sequencing of the TCRbeta CDR3 region, genomic DNA was extracted from the sorted cells. The immunoSEQ Assay was used to sequence the TCRbeta CDR3 regions. Entries here come from immuneACCESS through TCRdb and include only in-frame sequences with V and J called. Some clones fail to appear in such tables; in the studies checked, an unresolved V gene covers under half of the shortfall, and the cause of the remainder is unknown. This sample holds some 76,000 clones; roughly 90% were observed only once. The ten largest clones represent around 7.3% of the sample. Recombination joined TRBV5-4 with TRBJ2-3, with TRBD2 as a weak D call on 6 bases. The sample consisted of CD4+ or CD8+ T cells sorted from blood, taken in a trial of the OX40 agonist ivuxolimab. The clonotype originates from an adult with an advanced solid tumor such as melanoma, head and neck, liver or kidney cancer. The encoded CDR3 is CASSLDRRESDTQYF. The nucleotide sequence is TGTGCCAGCAGCTTGGACCGCCGGGAGTCAGATACGCAGTATTTT.